The T cell receptor beta chain under discussion was sequenced for a study of T cells in Graves' hyperthyroidism and ophthalmopathy. Amplification of TCR beta CDR3 regions was performed using RNA transcripts as template. The primer set for the first-round RT-PCR of the TCR CDR3 was HTBI. TCRdb independently ran MiXCR on the multiplex PCR reads; one entry per CDR3 protein. The table includes a few hundred thousand distinct CDR3 sequences, approximately 15% detected once. The J segment lost 4 bases and the V segment lost 0 bases, leaving 18 bases of the junction unmatched. The length of the CDR3 is 20 residues.

The source of this sequence is a woman in her thirties with Graves' hyperthyroidism that later progressed to Graves' ophthalmopathy. Sequenced material: blood. The V and J genes are TRBV12-3 or TRBV12-4 and TRBJ1-3; TRBD1 matches 7 bases. This chain's CDR3 is CASSLAVPGAGGFLGNTIYF. CDR3 in DNA: TGTGCCAGCAGTTTAGCGGTGCCGGGGGCAGGGGGTTTCCTAGGAAACACCATATATTTT.